The rows below give T cell receptor beta chains drawn from one sample of a study of regulatory dendritic cells for organ transplantation. Data came from immunoSEQ multiplex PCR; TCRdb stores just in-frame clones and leaves some out. The sample yields over 25,000 clones, approximately 78% seen once. Sample: naive CD4+ T cells from blood. The receptor set was obtained from a human donor in good health. CDR3s include the opening cysteine and the closing phenylalanine or tryptophan. Each record gives: D gene, J gene, clone size, V gene, CDR3 protein, CDR3 DNA. The D gene is left open where the match is weak. Clone sizes are given selectively: once, few, many, or a class where the clone is expanded.

d_call: .; j_call: TRBJ2-2; clone_size: .; v_call: TRBV19; cdr3_aa: CASNWGLPTSGELFF; cdr3_nt: TGTGCCAGTAATTGGGGACTTCCTACAAGCGGGGAGCTGTTTTTT
d_call: TRBD1; j_call: TRBJ2-7; clone_size: .; v_call: TRBV5-1; cdr3_aa: CASGQDYSYEQYF; cdr3_nt: TGCGCCAGCGGACAGGATTACTCCTACGAGCAGTACTTC
d_call: .; j_call: TRBJ1-1; clone_size: .; v_call: TRBV19; cdr3_aa: CASSTSQGLNTEAFF; cdr3_nt: TGTGCCAGTAGTACTTCACAGGGACTGAACACTGAAGCTTTCTTT
d_call: .; j_call: TRBJ1-2; clone_size: .; v_call: TRBV5-1; cdr3_aa: CASSLDGGGAYGYTF; cdr3_nt: TGCGCCAGCAGCTTGGATGGGGGGGGCGCCTATGGCTACACCTTC
d_call: TRBD1; j_call: TRBJ2-1; clone_size: .; v_call: TRBV5-1; cdr3_aa: CASSSGTGDYNEQFF; cdr3_nt: TGCGCCAGCAGCTCCGGGACAGGGGACTACAATGAGCAGTTCTTC
d_call: .; j_call: TRBJ2-3; clone_size: .; v_call: TRBV5-5; cdr3_aa: CASSLNPSGSTDTQYF; cdr3_nt: TGTGCCAGCAGCTTGAACCCCTCGGGGTCCACAGATACGCAGTATTTT
d_call: .; j_call: TRBJ2-2; clone_size: .; v_call: TRBV14; cdr3_aa: CASSLFTGELFF; cdr3_nt: TGTGCCAGCAGCCTCTTTACCGGGGAGCTGTTTTTT
d_call: TRBD2; j_call: TRBJ2-3; clone_size: .; v_call: TRBV2; cdr3_aa: CASASGTDTQYF; cdr3_nt: TGTGCCAGTGCGAGCGGGACGGATACGCAGTATTTT
d_call: .; j_call: TRBJ2-5; clone_size: .; v_call: TRBV7-9; cdr3_aa: CASSLRQYQETQYF; cdr3_nt: TGTGCCAGCAGCTTAAGACAGTACCAAGAGACCCAGTACTTC
d_call: .; j_call: TRBJ2-5; clone_size: .; v_call: TRBV7-3; cdr3_aa: CASSAQNQETQYF; cdr3_nt: TGTGCCAGCAGCGCACAGAACCAAGAGACCCAGTACTTC
d_call: .; j_call: TRBJ2-5; clone_size: once; v_call: TRBV19; cdr3_aa: CASRPVGRTNQETQYF; cdr3_nt: TGTGCCAGTAGGCCTGTCGGCCGAACTAACCAAGAGACCCAGTACTTC
d_call: .; j_call: TRBJ2-7; clone_size: .; v_call: TRBV5-4; cdr3_aa: CASSLDRDTTSYEQYF; cdr3_nt: TGTGCCAGCAGCTTGGACCGGGACACCACTTCCTACGAGCAGTACTTC
d_call: .; j_call: TRBJ1-4; clone_size: .; v_call: TRBV6-5; cdr3_aa: CASSPREGANEKLFF; cdr3_nt: TGTGCCAGCAGTCCACGAGAGGGTGCTAATGAAAAACTGTTTTTT
d_call: .; j_call: TRBJ2-1; clone_size: .; v_call: TRBV7-2; cdr3_aa: CASSKDSGTAYNEQFF; cdr3_nt: TGTGCCAGCAGCAAAGACAGTGGAACGGCCTACAATGAGCAGTTCTTC
d_call: TRBD2; j_call: TRBJ2-2; clone_size: .; v_call: TRBV11-2; cdr3_aa: CASSTRLAGSWANTGELFF; cdr3_nt: TGTGCCAGCAGCACCCGACTAGCGGGGTCTTGGGCGAACACCGGGGAGCTGTTTTTT
d_call: .; j_call: TRBJ2-2; clone_size: .; v_call: TRBV5-1; cdr3_aa: CASSLNTNTGELFF; cdr3_nt: TGCGCCAGCAGCTTGAACACGAACACCGGGGAGCTGTTTTTT
d_call: TRBD1; j_call: TRBJ1-2; clone_size: .; v_call: TRBV6-1; cdr3_aa: CASSEGQGENGYTF; cdr3_nt: TGTGCCAGCAGTGAAGGACAGGGTGAAAATGGCTACACCTTC
d_call: TRBD2; j_call: TRBJ2-3; clone_size: .; v_call: TRBV7-9; cdr3_aa: CASSFPTSGVTDTQYF; cdr3_nt: TGTGCCAGCAGTTTTCCTACTAGCGGGGTCACAGATACGCAGTATTTT
d_call: TRBD2; j_call: TRBJ2-3; clone_size: .; v_call: TRBV2; cdr3_aa: CASSRLLAGGGDTQYF; cdr3_nt: TGTGCCAGCAGTAGGCTGCTAGCGGGGGGTGGAGATACGCAGTATTTT
d_call: TRBD1; j_call: TRBJ1-4; clone_size: .; v_call: TRBV5-4; cdr3_aa: CASSSGGTGGEKLFF; cdr3_nt: TGTGCCAGCAGCTCTGGGGGGACAGGGGGCGAAAAACTGTTTTTT
d_call: TRBD1; j_call: TRBJ1-1; clone_size: .; v_call: TRBV18; cdr3_aa: CASSPRQGAINTEAFF; cdr3_nt: TGTGCCAGCTCACCACGTCAGGGGGCGATTAACACTGAAGCTTTCTTT
d_call: .; j_call: TRBJ1-2; clone_size: once; v_call: TRBV19; cdr3_aa: CASTPRGDKTSTIRYTF; cdr3_nt: TGTGCCAGTACCCCGAGAGGGGACAAGACCTCCACGATCCGCTACACCTTC
d_call: .; j_call: TRBJ1-2; clone_size: .; v_call: TRBV2; cdr3_aa: CASRTDRTRGYGYTF; cdr3_nt: TGTGCCAGCAGGACCGACAGGACCCGGGGCTATGGCTACACCTTC
d_call: TRBD1; j_call: TRBJ1-5; clone_size: .; v_call: TRBV6-1; cdr3_aa: CASSGGQVSNQPQHF; cdr3_nt: TGTGCCAGCAGTGGGGGACAGGTGAGCAATCAGCCCCAGCATTTT
d_call: .; j_call: TRBJ1-3; clone_size: .; v_call: TRBV7-2; cdr3_aa: CASSPDSHSGNTIYF; cdr3_nt: TGTGCCAGCAGCCCGGACTCCCACTCTGGAAACACCATATATTTT
d_call: TRBD1; j_call: TRBJ2-3; clone_size: .; v_call: TRBV4-2; cdr3_aa: CASSSQGSTDTQYF; cdr3_nt: TGTGCCAGCAGCTCACAGGGGAGCACAGATACGCAGTATTTT
d_call: TRBD1; j_call: TRBJ1-6; clone_size: .; v_call: TRBV15; cdr3_aa: CATSRVQGWNSPLHF; cdr3_nt: TGTGCCACCAGCAGAGTACAGGGGTGGAATTCACCCCTCCACTTT
d_call: TRBD2; j_call: TRBJ2-5; clone_size: .; v_call: TRBV7-2; cdr3_aa: CASSDLSGGRETQYF; cdr3_nt: TGTGCCAGCAGCGACCTTAGCGGGGGACGAGAGACCCAGTACTTC
d_call: .; j_call: TRBJ2-6; clone_size: .; v_call: TRBV14; cdr3_aa: CASSQVGRGANVLTF; cdr3_nt: TGTGCCAGCAGCCAAGTAGGGAGGGGGGCCAACGTCCTGACTTTC
d_call: TRBD1; j_call: TRBJ1-3; clone_size: once; v_call: TRBV5-4; cdr3_aa: CASSSKQGAGNTIYF; cdr3_nt: TGTGCCAGCAGCTCCAAACAGGGGGCTGGAAACACCATATATTTT
d_call: TRBD2; j_call: TRBJ2-5; clone_size: .; v_call: TRBV2; cdr3_aa: CASSTGTSDETQYF; cdr3_nt: TGTGCCAGCAGTACCGGGACTAGCGACGAGACCCAGTACTTC